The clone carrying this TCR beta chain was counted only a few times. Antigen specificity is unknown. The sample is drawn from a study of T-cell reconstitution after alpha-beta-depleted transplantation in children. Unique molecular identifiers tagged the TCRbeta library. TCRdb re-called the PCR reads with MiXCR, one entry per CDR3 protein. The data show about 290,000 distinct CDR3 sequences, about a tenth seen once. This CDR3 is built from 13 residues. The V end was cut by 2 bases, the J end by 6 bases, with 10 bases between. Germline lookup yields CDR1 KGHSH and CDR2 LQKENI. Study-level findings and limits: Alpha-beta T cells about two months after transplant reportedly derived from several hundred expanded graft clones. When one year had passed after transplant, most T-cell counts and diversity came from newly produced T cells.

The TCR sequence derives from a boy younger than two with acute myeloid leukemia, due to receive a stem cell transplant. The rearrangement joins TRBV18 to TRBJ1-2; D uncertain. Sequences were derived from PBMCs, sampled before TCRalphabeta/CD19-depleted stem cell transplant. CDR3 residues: CASSPGLGDGYTF. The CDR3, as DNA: TGTGCCAGCTCACCAGGATTGGGCGATGGCTACACCTTC.